What follows are 17 T cell receptor beta chains derived from one specimen sequenced in a study of cytomegalovirus exposure and HLA in healthy donors. The study ran its PCR with 60 Vbeta and 13 Jbeta primers. Sequencing was performed with immunoSEQ multiplex PCR; in TCRdb, only in-frame clones are kept and a portion is missing. Seen here are fewer than 200,000 clones, over 80% observed once, and the top ten hold about 1.6%. Sequenced sample: PBMCs. Receptors originate from a girl aged 10-17 years in good health and CMV-seropositive.

This clone was seen once. This chain links TRBV5-6 with TRBJ1-2; D is possibly TRBD1 (5 bases). Germline assignment: CDR1 SGHDT and CDR2 YYEEEE. The germline V and J ends were trimmed by 4 bases and 4 bases, with 14 bases remaining between them. CDR3 size: 14 residues. The CDR3 nucleotides are TGTGCCAGCAGCCATTCAGAAGGGGTCTATGGCTACACCTTC. Translated: CASSHSEGVYGYTF.

The chain combines TRBV30 with TRBJ1-1; D uncertain. The CDR3 is made up of 15 amino acids. V shed 0 bases and J shed 0 bases, with 11 bases lying between them. CDR1 GTSNPN and CDR2 SVGIG come from the germline V gene (reference sequence). The CDR3: CAWSVSGRVNTEAFF. Written as DNA, the CDR3 is TGTGCCTGGAGTGTAAGCGGCAGAGTGAACACTGAAGCTTTCTTT.

The chain links TRBV10-3 to TRBJ2-5, with 10 bases lining up with TRBD2. This CDR3 spans 15 amino acids. The ends lost 6 bases at V and 0 bases at J; junction bases unmatched: 4. Germline-derived CDR1 and CDR2 are ENHRY and SYGVKD. The CDR3 reads CAIRRSGGDQETQYF. The DNA of the CDR3 is TGTGCCATCAGGAGGAGCGGGGGGGACCAAGAGACCCAGTACTTC.

This rearrangement joins TRBV6-5 to TRBJ1-5; D gene ambiguous. The V end was cut by 5 bases, the J end by 0 bases, with 11 bases between. The CDR3 consists of 15 residues. The germline V gene encodes CDR1 MNHEY and CDR2 SVGAGI. The CDR3: CASSLSSYSNQPQHF. The CDR3 bases are TGTGCCAGCAGTCTATCATCCTATAGCAATCAGCCCCAGCATTTT.

This clone occurred once. The gene calls are TRBV7-8 and TRBJ2-7, with a possible D match to TRBD2 (7 bases). The CDR3 is made up of 14 amino acids. Germline V gene data show CDR1 as SGHVS and CDR2 as FQNEAQ. Between the trimmed V and J ends, which lost 3 bases and 5 bases, there was a span of 14 bases. In DNA, the CDR3 is TGTGCCAGCAGCTTCCGCGGGGGCGCAGACGAGCAGTACTTC. It codes for CASSFRGGADEQYF.

The rearrangement joins TRBV4-1 to TRBJ2-1; the match to TRBD2 covers 11 bases. This CDR3 has 15 residues. Germline assignment: CDR1 MGHRA and CDR2 YSYEKL. V lost 2 bases and J lost 9; bases outside the gene matches: 6. The CDR3 DNA sequence: TGCGCCAGCAGCCAAAGACTAGCGGGGCTGGGTGAGCAGTTCTTC. It is translated as CASSQRLAGLGEQFF.

This sequence joins TRBV2 and TRBJ2-5; 7 positions match TRBD2. The CDR3 runs to 13 residues. The J segment lost 5 bases and the V segment lost 6 bases, leaving 6 bases of the junction unmatched. The germline V gene encodes CDR1 SNHLY and CDR2 FYNNEI. CDR3 in amino acids: CASRLAPEETQYF. CDR3 sequence (DNA): TGTGCCAGCAGACTAGCGCCGGAGGAGACCCAGTACTTC.

This clone was observed a handful of times. The V gene is TRBV28, the J gene TRBJ2-7, with TRBD1 matching 10 bases. CDR1 is MDHEN, CDR2 SYDVKM, per germline. This CDR3 has 13 amino acids. V was clipped by 3 bases and J by 5 bases; unmatched bases: 1. The CDR3 bases are TGTGCCAGCAGTTTGGGGACAGGGGACGAGCAGTACTTC. Translation gives CASSLGTGDEQYF. The complete variable domain, with remaining parts taken from reference TRBV28 and TRBJ2-7, reads DVKVTQSSRYLVKRTGEKVFLECVQDMDHENMFWYRQDPGLGLRLIYFSYDVKMKEKGDIPEGYSVSREKKERFSLILESASTNQTSMYLCASSLGTGDEQYFGPGTRLTVT.

The rearrangement uses TRBV11-2 and TRBJ1-3; 8 nucleotides agree with TRBD1. CDR3 length: 16 residues. The V segment lost 3 bases and the J segment 2 bases; nucleotides outside the gene matches: 6. In germline, CDR1 is SGHAT, CDR2 FQNNGV. This chain's CDR3 is CASSFPQGAAGNTIYF. In DNA form, the CDR3 reads TGTGCCAGCAGCTTTCCGCAGGGGGCAGCTGGAAACACCATATATTTT.

The J gene is TRBJ2-1, the V gene TRBV27; TRBD1 aligns across 7 bases. V lost 5 bases, J lost 1 base, and 5 bases stayed unmatched. Germline V gene data show CDR1 as MNHEY and CDR2 as SMNVEV (reference sequence). This CDR3 is 15 amino acids long. CDR3 in DNA: TGTGCCAGCAGTCCCGGGACAGCTTCCTACAATGAGCAGTTCTTC. Translation: CASSPGTASYNEQFF.

The chain links TRBV7-3 to TRBJ2-5, with 9 bases aligning to TRBD1. V trimming: 5 bases; J trimming: 5 bases; junction bases outside the gene matches: 12. This CDR3 is built from 16 residues. Germline-derived CDR1 and CDR2 are SGHTA and FQGTGA. The CDR3 protein is CASSPGSQGAAETQYF. CDR3 nucleotides: TGTGCCAGCAGCCCAGGCTCACAGGGGGCCGCTGAGACCCAGTACTTC.

V gene TRBV14 combines with J gene TRBJ2-3, with TRBD1 matching over 8 bases. J gave up 5 bases and V 6 bases, and 25 bases lay outside the gene matches. The CDR3 sequence is 20 residues long. CDR1 is SGHDN, CDR2 FVKESK, per germline. The CDR3 is CASSSQARTGTWFLGDTQYF. The CDR3 region has the DNA TGTGCCAGCAGTTCCCAGGCCCGGACAGGGACGTGGTTTTTGGGAGATACGCAGTATTTT.

The chain combines TRBV6-6 with TRBJ2-1; a weak D match, TRBD2 (6 bases). Germline V gives CDR1 MNHNY, CDR2 SVGAGI (reference sequence). V gave up 4 bases and J gave up 8 bases, with 6 bases separating them. The CDR3 spans 11 residues. The CDR3 DNA reads as TGTGCCAGCAGTTGGGACTATGAGCAGTTCTTC. It codes for CASSWDYEQFF.

The chain couples TRBV5-1 to TRBJ2-7, with D maybe TRBD1 (6 bases). V was clipped by 4 bases and J by 4 bases, with 15 bases between them. The germline V gene encodes CDR1 SGHRS and CDR2 YFSETQ. The CDR3 spans 14 residues. The CDR3 nucleotides read TGCGCCAGCAGCGGGGGTACAGGGTTTTACGAGCAGTACTTC. Translation gives CASSGGTGFYEQYF. The variable domain in full, with the rest retrieved from reference TRBV5-1 and TRBJ2-7, is KAGVTQTPRYLIKTRGQQVTLSCSPISGHRSVSWYQQTPGQGLQFLFEYFSETQRNKGNFPGRFSGRQFSNSRSEMNVSTLELGDSALYLCASSGGTGFYEQYFGPGTRLTVT.

This chain joins TRBV7-2 and TRBJ2-7; the match to TRBD2 covers 9 bases. This CDR3 comprises 16 residues. CDR1 and CDR2 from the germline V gene are SGHTA and FQGNSA. V gave up 0 bases and J gave up 2 bases; unmatched junction bases: 5. Here the CDR3 DNA reads TGTGCCAGCAGCTTAGCAGCTAGCGGGAAGGCCTACGAGCAGTACTTC. This encodes CASSLAASGKAYEQYF.

Here the CDR3 reads CASSMTVGTEAFF. Here the CDR3 DNA reads TGTGCCAGCAGCATGACTGTTGGCACTGAAGCTTTCTTT. The rearrangement uses TRBV9 and TRBJ1-1, with D unresolved. V was trimmed by 4 bases and J by 4 bases, leaving 11 bases between them. Germline CDR1 and CDR2: SGDLS and YYNGEE. The CDR3 length is 13 residues.

This clone was seen a single time. The chain recombines TRBV18 with TRBJ1-2, with D tentatively TRBD1 (5 bases). The V and J ends lost 3 bases and 0 bases respectively, with 14 bases between them. Germline-derived CDR1 and CDR2 are KGHSH and LQKENI. CDR3 size: 16 residues. DNA for the CDR3: TGTGCCAGCTCACCGGGGACGGGAGCAGCTAACTATGGCTACACCTTC. It encodes CASSPGTGAANYGYTF.